A selection of T cell receptor beta chains follows, all from one sample in a study of Ad26.COV2.S vaccination and SARS-CoV-2 variants. Measured with immunoSEQ multiplex PCR; TCRdb has only the in-frame clones, and not every one. This table holds about 440,000 clones, 70% to 90% found once. Sequenced material: peripheral blood, taken in a trial of Ad26.COV2.S vaccine versus placebo. The receptors were gathered from a person between 18 and 59 years old who received the Ad26.COV2.S COVID-19 vaccine or a placebo. The CDR3 runs from the conserved cysteine through the conserved F or W. Each record gives: CDR3 DNA, CDR3 protein, D gene, clone size, CDR3 length, J gene, V gene. D genes are given only for firm matches. The size field is filled for only some rows; it gives once, few, many or a size class.

CDR3 DNA: TGTGCCAGCAGCTCTCCTGGGACCACTGAAGCTTTCTTT; CDR3 protein: CASSSPGTTEAFF; D gene: -; clone size: -; CDR3 length: 13; J gene: TRBJ1-1; V gene: TRBV7-2
CDR3 DNA: TGTGCCAGTAGTAAACAGGGGAGCGGACAGCCCCAGCATTTT; CDR3 protein: CASSKQGSGQPQHF; D gene: TRBD1; clone size: -; CDR3 length: 14; J gene: TRBJ1-5; V gene: TRBV19
CDR3 DNA: TGCAGTGCTAGCGAGGCAGATACGCAGTATTTT; CDR3 protein: CSASEADTQYF; D gene: -; clone size: -; CDR3 length: 11; J gene: TRBJ2-3; V gene: TRBV20-1
CDR3 DNA: TGTGCCAGCAGCCCCGCCGCGGCCTACGAGCAGTACTTC; CDR3 protein: CASSPAAAYEQYF; D gene: -; clone size: -; CDR3 length: 13; J gene: TRBJ2-7; V gene: TRBV3-1/TRBV3-2
CDR3 DNA: TGTGCCAGCAGTTTCTTGCAGGGGTTGTCTTTCTCTAACTATGGCTACACCTTC; CDR3 protein: CASSFLQGLSFSNYGYTF; D gene: -; clone size: -; CDR3 length: 18; J gene: TRBJ1-2; V gene: TRBV28
CDR3 DNA: TGTGCCACCTCTCGCACAGATACGCAGTATTTT; CDR3 protein: CATSRTDTQYF; D gene: -; clone size: once; CDR3 length: 11; J gene: TRBJ2-3; V gene: TRBV24-1
CDR3 DNA: TGTGCCAGCAGCTTAGGACAGGGCGGGGAAAAACTGTTTTTT; CDR3 protein: CASSLGQGGEKLFF; D gene: TRBD1; clone size: -; CDR3 length: 14; J gene: TRBJ1-4; V gene: TRBV7-2
CDR3 DNA: TGCGCCAGCAGCTTGGCAGGGGGCTCTGGAAACACCATATATTTT; CDR3 protein: CASSLAGGSGNTIYF; D gene: TRBD1; clone size: few; CDR3 length: 15; J gene: TRBJ1-3; V gene: TRBV5-1
CDR3 DNA: TGTGCCACGCAGAGGGACAGGGGTGAAAAACTGTTTTTT; CDR3 protein: CATQRDRGEKLFF; D gene: TRBD1; clone size: -; CDR3 length: 13; J gene: TRBJ1-4; V gene: TRBV2
CDR3 DNA: TGTGCCAGCAGTCTTGACAGGGGGCGAAATCAGCCCCAGCATTTT; CDR3 protein: CASSLDRGRNQPQHF; D gene: TRBD1; clone size: -; CDR3 length: 15; J gene: TRBJ1-5; V gene: TRBV6-6
CDR3 DNA: TGTGCCAGCAGCCGAAGATCCGGACTAGCGGGAGCTCCCGGGGAGCTGTTTTTT; CDR3 protein: CASSRRSGLAGAPGELFF; D gene: TRBD2; clone size: -; CDR3 length: 18; J gene: TRBJ2-2; V gene: TRBV7-8
CDR3 DNA: TGTGCCAGTACCCAGGGGGCCTTCTATGGCTACACCTTC; CDR3 protein: CASTQGAFYGYTF; D gene: TRBD1; clone size: -; CDR3 length: 13; J gene: TRBJ1-2; V gene: TRBV19
CDR3 DNA: TGTGCCAGCAGCAAGAGACAGGGTCCGGACACTGAAGCTTTCTTT; CDR3 protein: CASSKRQGPDTEAFF; D gene: TRBD1; clone size: -; CDR3 length: 15; J gene: TRBJ1-1; V gene: TRBV7-6
CDR3 DNA: TGTGCCACCTCTAGCGGGAGAAGCACCGGGGAGCTGTTTTTT; CDR3 protein: CATSSGRSTGELFF; D gene: TRBD2; clone size: -; CDR3 length: 14; J gene: TRBJ2-2; V gene: TRBV10-3
CDR3 DNA: TGCAGCGTCGGCTTAGCCCCACCTCAGGGTGAGCAGTTCTTC; CDR3 protein: CSVGLAPPQGEQFF; D gene: -; clone size: -; CDR3 length: 14; J gene: TRBJ2-1; V gene: TRBV29-1
CDR3 DNA: TGTGCCAGCTCACTGGGACAGGGGGACAATGAGCAGTTCTTC; CDR3 protein: CASSLGQGDNEQFF; D gene: TRBD1; clone size: -; CDR3 length: 14; J gene: TRBJ2-1; V gene: TRBV18
CDR3 DNA: TGCGCCAGCAGCCAGGCCCCAACAGGCTACGAGCAGTACTTC; CDR3 protein: CASSQAPTGYEQYF; D gene: -; clone size: few; CDR3 length: 14; J gene: TRBJ2-7; V gene: TRBV4-1